This T cell receptor beta chain originates from a study of technical replicates of blood from a handful of donors. This clone was seen just once. The repertoire was sequenced with immunoSEQ multiplex PCR; TCRdb's copy has only in-frame clones and lacks some. The table has over 70,000 clones, 95% seen once. After removal of 3 bases from V and 0 bases from J, the junction contained 6 bases not matched to a gene. Germline V lookup: CDR1 SGHDT, CDR2 YYEEEE. There are 15 residues in the CDR3. The sequenced sample consisted of T cells isolated from PBMCs. V and J are TRBV5-6 and TRBJ2-7; 7 bases match TRBD2. This TCR derives from a human donor in good health. CDR3 in amino acids: CASSSLSSGSYEQYF. DNA for the CDR3: TGTGCCAGCAGCTCTCTTTCTAGCGGCTCCTACGAGCAGTACTTC.